The T cell receptor (beta chain) described here comes from a study of CD8+CD57+ T cells in acquired aplastic anemia. Study-wide background: Sorted CD4+ and CD8+ cells yielded roughly 3.1 ug of DNA on average. Study-wide points: Statistical testing detected no significant gap in CD8+ Simpson's diversity between patients and controls. Overlap between patients and controls comprised roughly 28 CD8+ CDR3 sequences.

This clonotype was seen only a few times. What it binds is unknown. Sequencing involved patients with CD8+CD57+ cell expansion previously shown by flow cytometry. The TCR beta profiling, which covered VDJ combination and CDR3 sequence, was carried out using genomic DNA as the template. TCRdb re-analysed the reads in MiXCR, keeping a single row per CDR3 protein. The sample records about half a million distinct CDR3 sequences, about a third being singletons. The sequenced material came from sorted CD4+, CD8+, or CD8+CD57+ T cells (not recorded which) from PBMCs. This receptor was taken from a human donor with aplastic anemia.

CDR3 region: CSARGRQKAFF. Written as DNA, the CDR3 is TGCAGTGCTCGGGGGCGACAGAAAGCTTTCTTT. The V gene is TRBV20-1, the J gene TRBJ1-1, with D possibly TRBD1 on 6 matching bases. The V gene's germline CDR1 is DFQATT and CDR2 SNEGSKA (reference sequence). Trimming took off 5 bases at V and 9 bases at J, with 13 bases between the two ends. There are 11 residues in the CDR3.